This record looks at one T cell receptor (beta chain) sequence and its context. This clonotype was observed many times. This receptor's antigen is unknown. No base quality information exists; no much larger clone differs at one position. The treatment or condition label on this specimen signifies: live attenuated yellow fever vaccine strain. PBMCs were isolated from peripheral blood using a standard Ficoll-Paque protocol. Dynabeads CD4 and CD8 positive selection kits were used to isolate the CD4 and CD8 T-cell fractions. TriZol was used to extract RNA from bulk PBMCs, from CD4 and CD8 fractions, and from dextramer-positive and dextramer-negative fractions. The sequencer was an Illumina NovaSeq 6000. TCR cDNA was synthesized by 5'RACE template switching, through which a universal primer site and unique molecular identifiers were introduced. Priming of cDNA synthesis was performed from both the TCR alpha and TCR beta constant segments. Two PCR steps were used to amplify libraries, with sample barcodes and sequencing adapters being added in the second step. Sequencing of libraries was done on Illumina HiSeq 2500 (2x100 bp) or NovaSeq (2x150 bp). The authors processed their data as follows. Reads were demultiplexed and collapsed into UMI consensus sequences with MIGEC, and V(D)J alignment was performed with MiXCR. Using edgeR on replicate PBMC samples, clonotypes were called vaccine-responding if FDR was below 0.01 and the log2 fold change was above 5 up to day 15. Each bulk clonotype was labeled CD4 or CD8 based on which sequenced repertoire, CD4 or CD8, contained the clonotype at higher abundance. TCRdb itself trimmed the public reads at Q25 with fastp, ran MiXCR and retained productive beta chains. Each entry is one CDR3 protein sequence, shown with its most common DNA and genes. TCRdb, rather than the study authors, made the V and J calls. This sample gives more than 95,000 distinct CDR3 sequences in total; 7.5% to 10% of them show up just once. Together, the top ten hold about two fifths of the sample.

V loses 5 bases of germline sequence and J loses 7 bases, and the interval between the two ends is 9 bases. The CDR3 starts with the cysteine, ends with the phenylalanine, and has 12 residues. Of all the DNA, just the CDR3 is kept, 36 bases in frame from base 1. The sample is drawn from a study of T cells after yellow fever vaccination (dated by TCRdb to the late 2010s). Describing the broader study: Libraries from fractions with low cell numbers were prepared with the SMART-Seq v4 Ultra Low Input RNA kit. Two healthy male donors, one aged 18 to 30 and one aged 30 to 40 years, made up the cohort. Blood was collected at multiple timepoints before and after primary and secondary immunization, and bulk PBMC replicates and cell subsets were isolated. To follow T-cell clones before and after both primary and booster YFV17D yellow fever vaccination, bulk TCR alpha and beta repertoires underwent longitudinal sequencing. General conclusions and limits of the study: Most clones expanded after primary vaccination were re-detected after the booster (almost 98% of CD4 and 88% of CD8), suggesting broad memory maintenance. A small share of clonotypes was detected in both CD4 and CD8 compartments, with the overlap likely arising from convergent recombination. Computational filtering was required because FACS-sorted repertoires could contain abundant contaminating clonotypes from the bulk population. Because the study included only a couple of donors, the extent to which the findings can be generalized is limited. Compared with the primary T-cell response, the secondary T-cell response was weaker but faster, peaking on day 5 rather than day 15.

Sequences were derived from CD8+ T cells sorted from PBMCs, sampled on the day of the yellow fever booster vaccination. The receptor was derived from a man aged 18 to 29 who received the YFV17D yellow fever vaccine. Recombination linked TRBV12-3 or TRBV12-4 to TRBJ2-1; the D gene is not confidently resolved. The sequenced DNA is TGTGCCAGCAGTGGCCCTTCAAATGAGCAGTTCTTC. This sequence encodes CASSGPSNEQFF.